This paragraph covers one T cell receptor (beta chain) sequence. Its target is unknown. The entry originates in a study of early T cells in non-severe SARS-CoV-2 infection. Study conclusions and caveats: Anti-spike CD8 responses were favored in VDJdb matching, and private and CD4 specificities were missed.

V shed 4 bases, J shed 6 bases, and the junction held 7 bases outside the gene matches. Germline V lookup: CDR1 SNHLY, CDR2 FYNNEI. The CDR3 is 15 amino acids. TCRdb recomputed calls from the 5' RACE reads with MiXCR, one row per CDR3 protein. The table records over 45,000 distinct CDR3 sequences, over 9.5% of them present only once. The sequenced sample was whole blood. This receptor was taken from an adult who was a healthcare worker with PCR-confirmed SARS-CoV-2 infection or an uninfected control (not recorded which). This rearrangement joins TRBV2 to TRBJ2-1; 9 bases are a match to TRBD2. Here the CDR3 reads CASSAPGLATNEQFF. DNA of the CDR3: TGTGCCAGCAGTGCACCGGGACTAGCCACCAATGAGCAGTTCTTC.